The sequence of this TCR beta chain was determined in a study of regulatory T cells in long-lasting Graves disease. Study-level results: Persistent cases favored TRBV28, TRBJ1-2 and TRBJ2-5. New patients shared 966 public clonotypes, fewer than the approximately 2,500 shared by persistent patients.

Time point defined: newly diagnosed GD, antithyroid drugs for less than 3 months. PBMC-derived RNA was used for the TCR library. Into tubes containing EDTA, roughly 8.8 milliliters of peripheral blood were drawn. This clonotype was seen a few times. Its matching antigen is unknown. Arm-PCR of CDR3 regions and iRepertoire HTBI primers were the basis on which TCR beta libraries were built. TCRdb recomputed calls from the multiplex PCR reads with MiXCR, one row per CDR3 protein. The sample contains 350,000 to 500,000 distinct CDR3 sequences, approximately 15% of which appear only once. The CDR3 has 15 residues. The V gene's germline CDR1 is SGDLS and CDR2 YYNGEE. The ends lost 4 bases at V and 3 bases at J; junction bases unmatched: 8. The sample was also reused in another study, on T cells in Graves' hyperthyroidism and ophthalmopathy. From that second work: The HTBI set primed first-round TCR CDR3 RT-PCR.

This clonotype was sampled from a woman aged 50 to 60 with Graves disease. This chain links TRBV9 with TRBJ2-3, with TRBD2 identical over 7 bases. The input for sequencing was peripheral blood mononuclear cells (PBMCs), taken at new diagnosis, from a patient treated with antithyroid drugs. This CDR3 is CASSPREGGTDTQYF. The CDR3 DNA is TGTGCCAGCAGCCCCAGGGAGGGCGGGACAGATACGCAGTATTTT.